The 28 T cell receptor beta chains presented below share a single source sample, sequenced in a study of blood T cell repertoires in COVID-19. Produced via immunoSEQ multiplex PCR; TCRdb's table is partial and in-frame only. The sample has tens of thousands of clones; 85% are singletons. The specimen was peripheral blood. The receptor set was obtained from a man aged 45 to 65 with acute or convalescent COVID-19.

V and J are TRBV7-2 and TRBJ1-5, with 7 nucleotides matching TRBD1. In germline, CDR1 is SGHTA, CDR2 FQGNSA. The CDR3 runs to 14 residues. Trimming at V came to 5 bases and at J to 5 bases, leaving 6 bases not matched to a gene. The CDR3 here is CASSPDRAYQPQHF. In DNA form, the CDR3 reads TGTGCCAGCAGCCCTGACAGGGCTTATCAGCCCCAGCATTTT.

This clone was observed a single time. The V call is TRBV7-3, the J call TRBJ1-1; D remains unclear. Germline CDR1 SGHTA, CDR2 FQGTGA. Trimming took 5 bases from V and 4 from J, leaving 8 bases between them. CDR3 length: 12 amino acids. The CDR3 spells CASSREGTEAFF. CDR3 sequence (DNA): TGTGCCAGCAGCCGCGAGGGCACTGAAGCTTTCTTT.

The rearrangement links TRBV6-6 to TRBJ1-5; no clear D gene. Trimming cost V 6 bases and J 3 bases, with 12 bases left between them. This CDR3 region has 14 residues. Germline V lookup: CDR1 MNHNY, CDR2 SVGAGI (reference sequence). The CDR3 DNA reads as TGTGCCAGCAGCCCCGGACGGGACAATCAGCCCCAGCATTTT. This encodes CASSPGRDNQPQHF.

The V gene is TRBV6-5, the J gene TRBJ1-2, with D possibly TRBD1 on 6 matching bases. V lost 6 bases to trimming and J lost 0 bases, with 14 bases between them. The CDR3 is 15 residues long. From germline, CDR1 is MNHEY and CDR2 SVGAGI. CDR3 nucleotides: TGTGCCAGCAGAGGGGGGGAGAGCCCTAACTATGGCTACACCTTC. This sequence encodes CASRGGESPNYGYTF.

The sample holds one count of this clone. The chain is built from TRBV2 and TRBJ2-2; 11 bases agree with TRBD1. V lost 6 bases to trimming and J lost 5 bases; unmatched junction nucleotides: 5. Germline-derived CDR1 and CDR2 are SNHLY and FYNNEI. The CDR3 extends over 15 amino acids. In nucleotides, the CDR3 is TGTGCCAGCAGGGACAGGGGGCCTAAGACCGGGGAGCTGTTTTTT. It yields the protein CASRDRGPKTGELFF.

The J gene is TRBJ1-5, the V gene TRBV19; TRBD1 matches 7 bases. With 7 bases clipped from V and 1 base from J, the junction kept 10 bases outside the gene matches. Germline loops: CDR1 LNHDA, CDR2 SQIVND (reference sequence). The CDR3 consists of 16 residues. The CDR3 is CASNPLLGQSNQPQHF. The CDR3 DNA sequence: TGTGCCAGTAACCCCCTCTTGGGACAGAGCAATCAGCCCCAGCATTTT.

The J gene is TRBJ1-2, the V gene TRBV4-3; TRBD1 matches 9 bases. J was trimmed by 6 bases and V by 1 base; bases with no gene match: 6. Germline V lookup: CDR1 LGHNA, CDR2 YSLEER. The CDR3 spans 15 residues. CDR3 bases: TGCGCCAGCAGCCAAGGGCTCGGGACAGGGAATGGCTACACCTTC. This encodes CASSQGLGTGNGYTF.

The chain recombines TRBV10-3 with TRBJ2-2, with 7 bases identical to TRBD1. The CDR3 has 15 amino acids. Trimming took 5 bases from V and 3 from J; bases not matched to a gene: 6. Germline assignment: CDR1 ENHRY and CDR2 SYGVKD. In DNA, the CDR3 is TGTGCCATCAGTCCACGGACAGGAGACACCGGGGAGCTGTTTTTT. Its translation: CAISPRTGDTGELFF.

The genes are TRBV4-3 and TRBJ1-2, with 10 positions matching TRBD1. The V and J ends lost 4 bases and 4 bases, in that order; junction bases with no gene match: 0. From germline, CDR1 is LGHNA and CDR2 YSLEER. The CDR3 is 13 amino acids. In DNA form, the CDR3 reads TGCGCCAGCAGCCGGACAGGGGGCTATGGCTACACCTTC. This encodes CASSRTGGYGYTF.

This clone was counted once. The V call is TRBV29-1, the J call TRBJ2-7; 8 nucleotides align to TRBD2. CDR1 and CDR2 (germline): SQVTM, ANQGSEA. V lost 5 bases and J lost 5; bases outside the gene matches: 8. CDR3 length: 13 amino acids. CDR3 nucleotides: TGCAGCGTTCTTTACGGGGGGGCCCACGAGCAGTACTTC. It yields the protein CSVLYGGAHEQYF.

This clone was detected a few times. CDR3 nucleotides: TGTGCCAGCAGCCAAACCGGGACAGGGGCTTACTACGAGCAGTACTTC. Amino acid sequence: CASSQTGTGAYYEQYF. The chain recombines TRBV28 with TRBJ2-7; TRBD1 aligns across 10 bases. The CDR3 consists of 16 residues. CDR1 and CDR2 from the germline V gene are MDHEN and SYDVKM. After removal of 6 bases from V and 3 bases from J, the junction contained 11 bases not matched to a gene. The whole variable domain, filled in from reference TRBV28 and TRBJ2-7, reads DVKVTQSSRYLVKRTGEKVFLECVQDMDHENMFWYRQDPGLGLRLIYFSYDVKMKEKGDIPEGYSVSREKKERFSLILESASTNQTSMYLCASSQTGTGAYYEQYFGPGTRLTVT.

This chain's CDR3 is CASSLGLAGSGGETQYF. CDR3 DNA: TGTGCCAGCAGCTTGGGACTAGCGGGAAGCGGTGGGGAGACCCAGTACTTC. The rearrangement joins TRBV5-4 to TRBJ2-5, with 11 bases aligning to TRBD2. There are 17 residues in the CDR3. Germline V CDR1 and CDR2: SGHNT, YYREEE (reference sequence). Germline trimming cut 0 bases from V and 5 bases from J; bases unmatched to any gene: 9.

This rearrangement joins TRBV10-2 to TRBJ1-2; TRBD1 agrees at 7 bases. Germline lookup yields CDR1 WSHSY and CDR2 SAAADI. V was pared by 6 bases and J by 0 bases, with 4 bases of the junction left unmatched. This CDR3 comprises 14 residues. The CDR3 region is CASRGTEANYGYTF. For the CDR3, the DNA is TGCGCCAGCAGGGGGACAGAAGCTAACTATGGCTACACCTTC.

The chain uses TRBV21-1 and TRBJ1-5. TRBV21-1 is marked as a pseudogene. This CDR3 is 19 amino acids long. CDR3 sequence (DNA): TGTGCCAGCCTTAAGTCCCCGTTGGGTGAGGGTGCCCGCAATCAGCCCCAGCATTTT. The encoded protein is CASLKSPLGEGARNQPQHF.

The chain is built from TRBV5-1 and TRBJ1-2; 10 nucleotides align to TRBD1. The CDR3 spans 14 residues. Germline trimming cut 0 bases from V and 4 bases from J; bases unmatched to any gene: 0. The germline V gene has CDR1 SGHRS and CDR2 YFSETQ. The CDR3 here is CASSLGDRGYGYTF. Here the CDR3 DNA reads TGCGCCAGCAGCTTGGGGGACAGGGGCTATGGCTACACCTTC.

The chain employs TRBV5-1 and TRBJ2-3, with TRBD2 matching over 12 bases. Trimming took 2 bases from V and 0 from J; bases not matched to a gene: 7. The CDR3 has 18 residues. From germline, CDR1 is SGHRS and CDR2 YFSETQ. CDR3 nucleotide sequence: TGCGCCAGCAGCTTAATGTCGCTAGCGGGGGGGAGCACAGATACGCAGTATTTT. The encoded protein is CASSLMSLAGGSTDTQYF.

V usage is TRBV30 and J usage is TRBJ2-1, with TRBD2 identical over 8 bases. Unmatched junction bases numbered 5, after V lost 1 base and J lost 9 bases. This CDR3 has 13 residues. Germline-derived CDR1 and CDR2 are GTSNPN and SVGIG (reference sequence). CDR3 DNA: TGTGCCTGGAGTGGCCCCAGCGGGGGTGAGCAGTTCTTC. This translates into CAWSGPSGGEQFF. The entire variable domain, with the rest obtained from reference TRBV30 and TRBJ2-1, is as follows: SQTIHQWPATLVQPVGSPLSLECTVEGTSNPNLYWYRQAAGRGLQLLFYSVGIGQISSEVPQNLSASRPQDRQFILSSKKLLLSDSGFYLCAWSGPSGGEQFFGPGTRLTVL.

This clone was recorded once. This sequence joins TRBV30 and TRBJ1-1, with TRBD1 matching over 7 bases. This CDR3 is 13 amino acids long. The V and J ends lost 0 bases and 10 bases, in that order; junction bases with no gene match: 8. Germline-derived CDR1 and CDR2 are GTSNPN and SVGIG (reference sequence). The CDR3 loop is CAWSVQGSDGAFF. The CDR3 coding sequence is TGTGCCTGGAGTGTACAGGGGTCAGATGGAGCTTTCTTT.

The rearrangement links TRBV4-3 to TRBJ1-2; tentative D call: TRBD1 (5 bases). Between the trimmed V and J ends, which lost 0 bases and 0 bases, there was a span of 14 bases. Germline V lookup: CDR1 LGHNA, CDR2 YSLEER. This CDR3 is 17 amino acids long. DNA of the CDR3: TGCGCCAGCAGCCAAGATTCCGACAGAAGTACTAACTATGGCTACACCTTC. It translates to CASSQDSDRSTNYGYTF.

The rearrangement uses TRBV6-2 or TRBV6-3 and TRBJ2-1, with 14 bases that match TRBD2. The germline CDR1 and CDR2 sequences are MNHEY and SVGEGT. Trimming cost V 2 bases and J 8 bases; bases outside gene matches: 2. This CDR3 contains 15 residues. The CDR3 reads CASSYPTSGRDEQFF. CDR3 nucleotides: TGTGCCAGCAGTTACCCGACTAGCGGGAGGGATGAGCAGTTCTTC.

The chain uses TRBV2 and TRBJ1-6; 8 positions agree with TRBD1. The CDR3 is 14 residues long. CDR1 and CDR2 from the germline V gene are SNHLY and FYNNEI. V was pared by 5 bases and J by 7 bases, with 4 bases of the junction left unmatched. CDR3 nucleotides: TGTGCCAGCAGTCAACAGGGGGGGAATTCACCCCTCCACTTT. Residues: CASSQQGGNSPLHF.

The chain recombines TRBV6-2 or TRBV6-3 with TRBJ1-2, with 7 nucleotides matching TRBD1. The ends lost 1 base at V and 8 bases at J; junction bases unmatched: 10. The germline V gene has CDR1 MNHEY and CDR2 SVGEGT. This CDR3 contains 15 residues. The DNA for the CDR3 is TGTGCCAGCAGTTACTTCCAGACAGGGAAGCAAGGCTACACCTTC. Protein product: CASSYFQTGKQGYTF.

V usage is TRBV2 and J usage is TRBJ1-5; possible D gene TRBD1, 5 bases. Looked up from germline, CDR1 is SNHLY and CDR2 is FYNNEI. The CDR3 is 15 amino acids. Trimming removed 3 bases from V and 2 bases from J, with 11 bases in between. The CDR3 reads CASSEGGAGNQPQHF. Here the CDR3 DNA reads TGTGCCAGCAGTGAGGGGGGAGCGGGCAATCAGCCCCAGCATTTT.

This rearrangement joins TRBV3-1 (or the pseudogene TRBV3-2) to TRBJ1-3; D gene ambiguous. Deletions cut 4 bases from V and 3 bases from J, with 7 bases between. CDR1 is LGHDT, CDR2 YNNKEL, per germline (reference sequence). The CDR3 has 13 residues. CDR3 nucleotide sequence: TGTGCCAGCAGCCGTGGCAGTGGAAACACCATATATTTT. This sequence encodes CASSRGSGNTIYF.

This clone has a handful of counts. The chain couples TRBV25-1 to TRBJ1-2, with 7 bases that match TRBD1. The CDR3 consists of 14 residues. With 3 bases clipped from V and 13 bases from J, the junction kept 14 bases outside the gene matches. Germline V lookup: CDR1 MGHDK, CDR2 SYGVNS. CDR3 protein: CASSDSSNQGVVTF. As DNA, the CDR3 is TGTGCCAGCAGTGACTCTAGTAATCAGGGGGTTGTCACCTTC.

This rearrangement joins TRBV30 to TRBJ2-3; 10 bases map to TRBD1. Unmatched junction bases numbered 4, after V lost 5 bases and J lost 5 bases. CDR3 size: 13 residues. From germline, CDR1 is GTSNPN and CDR2 SVGIG (reference sequence). The CDR3 spells CAWDRGLGDTQYF. The CDR3 nucleotides are TGTGCCTGGGACAGGGGGCTTGGAGATACGCAGTATTTT.

Details on this clone: Being one base from a much bigger clone, this may be a read error. V gene TRBV7-9 combines with J gene TRBJ1-1, with 8 positions matching TRBD1. Germline V gene sequence: CDR1 SEHNR, CDR2 FQNEAQ (reference sequence). The CDR3 has 14 residues. V shed 5 bases, J shed 1 base, and the junction held 3 bases outside the gene matches. CDR3 in DNA: TGTGCCAGCAGCAGAGGGACAGGGAACACTGAAGCTTTCTTT. Its translation is CASSRGTGNTEAFF.

The chain employs TRBV7-2 and TRBJ1-5; tentative D call: TRBD1 (5 bases). V was clipped by 3 bases and J by 7 bases, with 13 bases between them. Germline V gene data show CDR1 as SGHTA and CDR2 as FQGNSA. This CDR3 is built from 14 residues. The CDR3 bases are TGTGCCAGCAGCTTTCGGGGGTTAGGGCAGCCCCAGCATTTT. It codes for CASSFRGLGQPQHF.